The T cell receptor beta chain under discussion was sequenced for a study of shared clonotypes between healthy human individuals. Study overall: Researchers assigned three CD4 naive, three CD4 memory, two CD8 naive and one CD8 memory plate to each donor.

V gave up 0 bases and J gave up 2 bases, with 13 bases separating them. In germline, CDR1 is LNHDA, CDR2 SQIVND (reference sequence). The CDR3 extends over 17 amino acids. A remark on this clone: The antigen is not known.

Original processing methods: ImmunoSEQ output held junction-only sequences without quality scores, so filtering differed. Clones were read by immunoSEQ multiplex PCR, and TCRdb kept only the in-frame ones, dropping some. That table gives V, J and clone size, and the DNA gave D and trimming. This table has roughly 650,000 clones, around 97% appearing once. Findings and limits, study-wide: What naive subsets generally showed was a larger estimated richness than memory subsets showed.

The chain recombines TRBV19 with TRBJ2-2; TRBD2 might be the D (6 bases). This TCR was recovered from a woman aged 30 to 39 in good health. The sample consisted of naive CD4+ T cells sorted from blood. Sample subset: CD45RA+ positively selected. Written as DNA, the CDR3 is TGTGCCAGTAGTATAGATCCCAGCGGGCCCAACACCGGGGAGCTGTTTTTT. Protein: CASSIDPSGPNTGELFF.